Included here is one TCR beta chain sequence, with context. The table came from immunoSEQ multiplex PCR; TCRdb's copy has only in-frame clones and leaves some out. The sample gives 350,000 to 500,000 clones, roughly 91% of which show up once; under 4.5% is in the top ten. This sample stems from a study of Ad26.COV2.S vaccination and SARS-CoV-2 variants. The treatment: roughly 18 received Ad26.COV2.S at low or high dose, single or two shots; roughly 5 received placebo; per-sample allocation not given. The samples date from day 63 after the first vaccine or placebo injection. The donor's status was that of an adult aged 18-55 years in Boston. The CDR3 is 20 amino acids.

Here the sequenced sample was peripheral blood, taken in a trial of Ad26.COV2.S vaccine versus placebo. This chain connects TRBV21-1 to TRBJ1-5; TRBD1, as called in the table, went unchecked against the DNA. TRBV21-1 is a recognized pseudogene. The TCR was taken from a person between 18 and 65 years old who received the Ad26.COV2.S COVID-19 vaccine or a placebo. The CDR3 DNA follows: TGTGCCAGCAGCAAAAGCCATGACAGGCCCCCGGGGTATAGCAATCAGCCCCAGCATTTT. Its protein is CASSKSHDRPPGYSNQPQHF.